This TCR beta chain appears in the sequencing data of a study of T cell responses to AZD1222 COVID-19 vaccine. Overall study findings and caveats: The CD4 TCRs associated with vaccination extended across spike and predominated at 160-218 and 743-854. Seropositivity was recorded at baseline in only a handful of AZD1222 recipients. Nearly half of the spike-specific TCRs reportedly recognize variant regions that carry no mutations. Repertoire sampling happened only post peak T cell response.

Here immunoSEQ multiplex PCR was the method, and the copy in TCRdb shows in-frame clones only, minus some. The table has tens of thousands of clones, around 86% seen once. Remarks on this clone: Antigen unknown.

The sequence derives from an adult in good health. The sample here was peripheral blood, taken on day 0 of AZD1222 vaccination.

The CDR3 nucleotides are TGTGCCAGCTCATCATCCGGGACCCAACCCGGAGCTGAAGCTTTCTTT. Amino acid sequence: CASSSSGTQPGAEAFF. The V and J genes are TRBV18 and TRBJ1-1; a possible D gene is TRBD1 (5 bases). Germline CDR1 is KGHSH and CDR2 is LQKENI. V was pared by 5 bases and J by 6 bases, with 22 bases between. The CDR3 is 16 residues long. Together with reference TRBV18 and TRBJ1-1, the CDR3 gives the full variable domain: NAGVMQNPRHLVRRRGQEARLRCSPMKGHSHVYWYRQLPEEGLKFMVYLQKENIIDESGMPKERFSAEFPKEGPSILRIQQVVRGDSAAYFCASSSSGTQPGAEAFFGQGTRLTVV.